Presented here are 21 T cell receptor beta chains from one specimen sequenced in a study of early T cells in non-severe SARS-CoV-2 infection. MiXCR, run by TCRdb on the 5' RACE reads, gives a single entry per CDR3 protein. The sample lists about 86,000 distinct CDR3 sequences, approximately 15% seen once, with roughly 6.4% in the top ten. Input material: whole blood. The receptors derive from an adult who was a healthcare worker with PCR-confirmed SARS-CoV-2 infection or an uninfected control (not recorded which).

The J gene is TRBJ1-1, the V gene TRBV29-1; 10 bases align to TRBD1. Losses at the gene ends were 3 bases for V and 4 bases for J; bases not matched to a gene: 5. The CDR3 extends over 14 amino acids. Per germline, CDR1 SQVTM and CDR2 ANQGSEA. The CDR3 nucleotides are TGCAGCGTTGAGAGGACAGGGGGTGGCACTGAAGCTTTCTTT. Translation gives CSVERTGGGTEAFF.

The chain recombines TRBV20-1 with TRBJ2-2; 7 nucleotides align to TRBD1. With 6 bases clipped from V and 5 bases from J, the junction kept 6 bases outside the gene matches. The CDR3 is 13 residues long. CDR1 is DFQATT, CDR2 SNEGSKA, per germline (reference sequence). CDR3 protein: CSAWDRETGELFF. CDR3 sequence (DNA): TGCAGTGCCTGGGACAGAGAAACCGGGGAGCTGTTTTTT.

This clonotype was seen many times. The chain links TRBV7-9 to TRBJ2-7, with D perhaps TRBD1 (6 bases). V dropped 4 bases and J dropped 2 bases, with 15 bases sitting between them. CDR3 length equals 15 residues. Germline V gene sequence: CDR1 SEHNR, CDR2 FQNEAQ (reference sequence). CDR3 loop: CASSSPQGITYEQYF. The CDR3 region has the DNA TGTGCCAGCAGCTCACCACAGGGAATCACCTACGAGCAGTACTTC.

This clonotype was observed at least ten times. This chain uses TRBV7-6 with TRBJ2-7; D is perhaps TRBD2 (5 bases). This CDR3 is 13 amino acids long. Germline V gene data show CDR1 as SGHVS and CDR2 as FNYEAQ. V was pared by 3 bases and J by 6 bases, with 12 bases between. The CDR3: CASSFLTSTEQYF. CDR3 coding DNA: TGTGCCAGCAGCTTCCTTACTAGTACCGAGCAGTACTTC.

This clonotype was detected only a few times. This chain joins TRBV6-5 and TRBJ2-7; either TRBD1 or TRBD2 may fit D (5 bases each). From germline, CDR1 is MNHEY and CDR2 SVGAGI. Trimming took 2 bases from V and 5 from J, leaving 13 bases between them. The CDR3 is 14 amino acids. The DNA for the CDR3 is TGTGCCAGCAGTTACGGGACGCCTCGTGACGAGCAGTACTTC. It yields the protein CASSYGTPRDEQYF.

The chain carries TRBV7-9 and TRBJ1-6, with 7 bases identical to TRBD1. Trimming took 5 bases from V and 7 from J; bases not matched to a gene: 11. The CDR3 is 16 residues long. From germline, CDR1 is SEHNR and CDR2 FQNEAQ (reference sequence). CDR3 sequence reads: CASSVSGTAENSPLHF. CDR3 nucleotide sequence: TGTGCCAGCAGCGTGTCCGGGACAGCCGAGAATTCACCCCTCCACTTT. Full variable domain (outside the CDR3, taken from reference TRBV7-9 and TRBJ1-6): DTGVSQNPRHKITKRGQNVTFRCDPISEHNRLYWYRQTLGQGPEFLTYFQNEAQLEKSRLLSDRFSAERPKGSFSTLEIQRTEQGDSAMYLCASSVSGTAENSPLHFGNGTRLTVT.

This chain joins TRBV12-3 or TRBV12-4 and TRBJ1-5; a weak D match, TRBD1 (5 bases). The CDR3 runs 13 residues. V gave up 6 bases and J gave up 6 bases, with 12 bases separating them. CDR3 amino acids: CASSVREGQPQHF. The CDR3 coding sequence is TGTGCCAGCAGCGTCAGGGAGGGTCAGCCCCAGCATTTT.

The CDR3 is CASSYSSGSPLHF. CDR3 DNA: TGTGCCAGCAGTTACTCATCCGGTTCACCCCTCCACTTT. The gene calls are TRBV6-5 and TRBJ1-6; D is undetermined. CDR3 size: 13 residues. Germline-derived CDR1 and CDR2 are MNHEY and SVGAGI. Trimming left V 0 bases short and J 9 bases short, with 6 bases between.

This clonotype was recorded a few times. The CDR3 protein is CASSFGGGLADTQYF. The DNA for the CDR3 is TGTGCCAGCAGCTTTGGAGGAGGACTCGCAGATACGCAGTATTTT. This chain uses TRBV7-2 with TRBJ2-3; the D gene is possibly TRBD2 (5 bases). Germline loops: CDR1 SGHTA, CDR2 FQGNSA. V lost 3 bases to trimming and J lost 4 bases, with 14 bases between them. This CDR3 has 15 amino acids. Full variable domain (missing parts from reference TRBV7-2 and TRBJ2-3): GAGVSQSPSNKVTEKGKDVELRCDPISGHTALYWYRQSLGQGLEFLIYFQGNSAPDKSGLPSDRFSAERTGGSVSTLTIQRTQQEDSAVYLCASSFGGGLADTQYFGPGTRLTVL.

There are many counts of this clonotype. The gene calls are TRBV7-9 and TRBJ1-1; possible D gene TRBD1, 6 bases. Trimming shortened V by 8 bases and J by 5 bases, and 18 bases separated the two germline ends. Germline CDR1 reads SEHNR; CDR2 reads FQNEAQ (reference sequence). The CDR3 contains 14 residues. Here the CDR3 reads CASRPGGAGTEAFF. Here the CDR3 DNA reads TGTGCCAGCCGACCGGGGGGGGCTGGTACTGAAGCTTTCTTT.

This clonotype showed up just a few times. The chain employs TRBV18 and TRBJ1-1; D is unclear. Germline V gene sequence: CDR1 KGHSH, CDR2 LQKENI. The ends were cut back, 3 bases at V and 1 base at J, with 15 bases in the middle. CDR3 size: 16 residues. The CDR3: CASSPLPTQRNTEAFF. CDR3 in DNA: TGTGCCAGCTCACCGCTCCCCACCCAGAGGAACACTGAAGCTTTCTTT.

This clonotype appeared many times. The J gene is TRBJ2-5, the V gene TRBV28; D is unresolved. With 7 bases removed from V and 2 bases from J, the gap between germline ends came to 8 bases. Germline values: CDR1 MDHEN, CDR2 SYDVKM. This CDR3 region has 12 residues. The CDR3 DNA follows: TGTGCCAGCACCTGGGATCAAGAGACCCAGTACTTC. It is translated as CASTWDQETQYF.

The chain couples TRBV7-2 to TRBJ2-1; no clear D gene. This CDR3 has 15 amino acids. The V end lost 4 bases, the J end lost 4 bases, and 14 bases lay between the germline ends. In germline, CDR1 is SGHTA, CDR2 FQGNSA. CDR3 amino acids: CASSSEAEVYNEQFF. CDR3 sequence (DNA): TGTGCCAGCAGCTCCGAGGCTGAAGTATACAATGAGCAGTTCTTC.

The chain joins TRBV19 to TRBJ2-7; no reliable D call. The CDR3 sequence is 14 residues long. CDR1 and CDR2 (germline): LNHDA, SQIVND (reference sequence). With 3 bases removed from V and 2 bases from J, the gap between germline ends came to 11 bases. CDR3 nucleotide sequence: TGTGCCAGTAGTATGCCGCTTAGAGCCTACGAGCAGTACTTC. Its protein is CASSMPLRAYEQYF.

This clonotype was observed a few times. The rearrangement links TRBV7-9 to TRBJ2-5; the match to TRBD1 covers 8 bases. The CDR3 has 15 amino acids. V was pared by 5 bases and J by 4 bases, with 9 bases of the junction left unmatched. The V gene's germline CDR1 is SEHNR and CDR2 FQNEAQ (reference sequence). CDR3 loop: CASSPDREVPETQYF. In DNA, the CDR3 is TGTGCCAGCAGCCCGGACAGGGAAGTTCCAGAGACCCAGTACTTC.

This clonotype was counted at least ten times. The V and J genes are TRBV7-6 and TRBJ2-7; TRBD2 matches at 7 bases. This CDR3 region has 14 residues. Germline CDR1 SGHVS, CDR2 FNYEAQ. The ends lost 5 bases at V and 4 bases at J; junction bases unmatched: 8. The CDR3 DNA sequence: TGTGCCAGCAGCCCCCGACTAGCTATTTACGAGCAGTACTTC. Its translation: CASSPRLAIYEQYF.

This clonotype turned up a few times. V and J are TRBV29-1 and TRBJ2-1, with TRBD2 identical over 8 bases. J lost 6 bases, V lost 5 bases, and 3 bases had no gene match. Germline V lookup: CDR1 SQVTM, CDR2 ANQGSEA. The CDR3 spans 12 residues. The CDR3 sequence: CSVRSGVNEQFF. CDR3 coding DNA: TGCAGCGTTCGTAGCGGGGTCAATGAGCAGTTCTTC.

The chain has TRBV7-9 and TRBJ2-7; 7 nucleotides line up with TRBD1. The CDR3 contains 14 residues. The V segment lost 4 bases and the J segment 3 bases; nucleotides outside the gene matches: 6. Germline V gives CDR1 SEHNR, CDR2 FQNEAQ (reference sequence). The CDR3 DNA reads TGTGCCAGCAGCTCACCGGGACAGCTCTACGAGCAGTACTTC. It is translated as CASSSPGQLYEQYF.

In this sample, this clonotype turned up a few times. The V gene is TRBV6-6, the J gene TRBJ2-7, with D unresolved. The CDR3 totals 15 residues. V was cut by 6 bases and J by 0 bases, with 15 bases left in between. Germline V gives CDR1 MNHNY, CDR2 SVGAGI (reference sequence). The CDR3 region has the DNA TGTGCCAGCAGGTACCCTGCGGACCGCTCCTACGAGCAGTACTTC. Translation gives CASRYPADRSYEQYF.

The chain combines TRBV28 with TRBJ2-7; no firm D call. Per germline, CDR1 MDHEN and CDR2 SYDVKM. This CDR3 spans 14 amino acids. V was pared by 6 bases and J by 2 bases, with 14 bases between. Written as DNA, the CDR3 is TGTGCCAGCAGCACTCCCCATCTCACCTACGAGCAGTACTTC. This gives the protein CASSTPHLTYEQYF.

The chain employs TRBV28 and TRBJ2-1; 12 positions match TRBD2. J lost 7 bases, V lost 2 bases, and 3 bases had no gene match. Per germline, CDR1 MDHEN and CDR2 SYDVKM. The CDR3 contains 15 residues. The CDR3: CASSLGGLAGNEQFF. The CDR3 coding sequence is TGTGCCAGCAGTTTAGGCGGACTAGCGGGAAATGAGCAGTTCTTC.